This TCR beta chain was recorded in a study of T-cell reconstitution after alpha-beta-depleted transplantation in children. The study's findings and limits: The main origin of T-cell counts and diversity one year after transplant was newly produced T cells. After transplant, high TCRbeta diversity at day 60 in some patients arose from surviving recipient T cells and thymic progenitors. The study reportedly traced alpha-beta T cells about two months after transplant to several hundred expanded graft clones.

Unique molecular identifiers were built into the TCRbeta library. TCRdb analysed the PCR reads with MiXCR anew, one entry per CDR3 protein. The sample lists 200,000 to 250,000 distinct CDR3 sequences, 11% occurring once. Turning to this clonotype: The antigen is undetermined. A read error may produce the germline difference seen at one junction end.

The sequence was obtained from a child younger than two with acute myeloid leukemia, due to receive a stem cell transplant. The source was PBMCs, collected before TCRalphabeta/CD19-depleted stem cell transplant.

The CDR3 DNA reads as TGCGCCAGCAGCGTAGGGGACACGGAGCTCTATGGCTCCACCTTC. Amino acids: CASSVGDTELYGSTF. V gene TRBV5-1 combines with J gene TRBJ1-2, with D perhaps TRBD1 (6 bases). The CDR3 length is 15 residues. Germline loops: CDR1 SGHRS, CDR2 YFSETQ. Using reference TRBV5-1 and TRBJ1-2 for the parts outside the CDR3, the full variable domain is KAGVTQTPRYLIKTRGQQVTLSCSPISGHRSVSWYQQTPGQGLQFLFEYFSETQRNKGNFPGRFSGRQFSNSRSEMNVSTLELGDSALYLCASSVGDTELYGSTFGSGTRLTVV.